This entry lists 22 T cell receptor beta chains sequenced from one sample in a study of T-cell reconstitution after alpha-beta-depleted transplantation in children. Preparation of the TCRbeta library used unique molecular identifiers. TCRdb passed the PCR reads through MiXCR, listing each CDR3 protein once. Of about 640,000 distinct CDR3 sequences in the sample, 13% are singletons; the top ten hold over 2%. This specimen was PBMCs, mostly from graft donor cells, taken 360 days after TCRalphabeta/CD19-depleted stem cell transplant. Every receptor here comes from a male patient younger than 18 who had a stem cell transplant for acute myeloid leukemia, so the T cells may come from the graft donor.

V gene TRBV5-1 combines with J gene TRBJ2-7; the match to TRBD2 covers 10 bases. V was clipped by 0 bases and J by 0 bases; unmatched bases: 9. CDR1 is SGHRS, CDR2 YFSETQ, per germline. The CDR3 covers 18 residues. CDR3 DNA: TGCGCCAGCAGCTTGGGACTAGCGGGCTCGTTAACCTCCTACGAGCAGTACTTC. It specifies CASSLGLAGSLTSYEQYF. Full variable domain (remainder filled in from reference TRBV5-1 and TRBJ2-7): KAGVTQTPRYLIKTRGQQVTLSCSPISGHRSVSWYQQTPGQGLQFLFEYFSETQRNKGNFPGRFSGRQFSNSRSEMNVSTLELGDSALYLCASSLGLAGSLTSYEQYFGPGTRLTVT.

V is TRBV25-1 and J is TRBJ2-1; 9 bases fit TRBD2. Germline values: CDR1 MGHDK, CDR2 SYGVNS. Unmatched junction bases numbered 11, after V lost 4 bases and J lost 13 bases. The CDR3 consists of 14 residues. Written as DNA, the CDR3 is TGTGCCAGCAGTGTGGGGGTGCTAGCGGGAACCCAGTTCTTC. Encoded protein: CASSVGVLAGTQFF.

The chain employs TRBV7-8 and TRBJ2-7, with D maybe TRBD2 (5 bases). Trimming left V 5 bases short and J 0 bases short, with 11 bases between. Germline V gives CDR1 SGHVS, CDR2 FQNEAQ. CDR3 size: 14 residues. As DNA, the CDR3 is TGTGCCAGCAGCACACTGAGCGGCTCCTACGAGCAGTACTTC. This codes for CASSTLSGSYEQYF.

This clonotype was observed many times. The chain employs TRBV14 and TRBJ2-7; 7 bases align to TRBD2. The germline CDR1 and CDR2 sequences are SGHDN and FVKESK. The CDR3 length is 17 residues. V trimming: 0 bases; J trimming: 3 bases; junction bases outside the gene matches: 11. CDR3 amino acids: CASSQDFRGEVVYEQYF. The CDR3 nucleotides are TGTGCCAGCAGCCAAGACTTTCGGGGGGAAGTGGTCTACGAGCAGTACTTC. The full variable domain, completed using reference TRBV14 and TRBJ2-7, is EAGVTQFPSHSVIEKGQTVTLRCDPISGHDNLYWYRRVMGKEIKFLLHFVKESKQDESGMPNNRFLAERTGGTYSTLKVQPAELEDSGVYFCASSQDFRGEVVYEQYFGPGTRLTVT.

The sample holds a few counts of this clonotype. The genes are TRBV28 and TRBJ1-4; 8 bases fit TRBD1. Germline assignment: CDR1 MDHEN and CDR2 SYDVKM. The CDR3 has 17 amino acids. J was trimmed by 3 bases and V by 6 bases; bases with no gene match: 12. This CDR3 reads CASSTRRGRGANEKLFF. The DNA for the CDR3 is TGTGCCAGCAGCACTCGCAGGGGGCGCGGGGCTAATGAAAAACTGTTTTTT.

This clonotype was observed a handful of times. The rearrangement links TRBV6-1 to TRBJ2-1, with 13 positions matching TRBD2. In germline, CDR1 is MNHNS, CDR2 SASEGT. V shed 6 bases and J 9 bases; nucleotides not matched to a gene: 14. The CDR3 length is 17 residues. The CDR3 here is CASRSLEGLAGDIEQFF. CDR3 DNA: TGTGCCAGCAGATCATTGGAAGGACTAGCGGGAGATATTGAGCAGTTCTTC.

The chain carries TRBV6-5 and TRBJ2-7; D is unresolved. Trimming removed 0 bases at V and 0 bases at J, with 9 bases between. Germline CDR1 MNHEY, CDR2 SVGAGI. This CDR3 has 15 amino acids. The CDR3 bases are TGTGCCAGCAGTTACTCGGCAGCGAACTCCTACGAGCAGTACTTC. Translating gives CASSYSAANSYEQYF.

The chain recombines TRBV5-1 with TRBJ1-3; 7 bases agree with TRBD1. Germline V gives CDR1 SGHRS, CDR2 YFSETQ. Trimming cost V 3 bases and J 4 bases; bases outside gene matches: 10. This CDR3 has 16 residues. CDR3 residues: CASSWTTQGTGNTIYF. CDR3 nucleotides: TGCGCCAGCAGCTGGACAACACAGGGGACCGGAAACACCATATATTTT.

The chain carries TRBV19 and TRBJ2-7; 7 bases map to TRBD1. J gave up 0 bases and V 5 bases, and 7 bases lay outside the gene matches. CDR1 is LNHDA and CDR2 is SQIVND in the germline V gene (reference sequence). This CDR3 is 15 amino acids long. The CDR3 region is CASSEQGKSSYEQYF. The CDR3 DNA reads TGTGCCAGTAGTGAACAGGGGAAGAGCTCCTACGAGCAGTACTTC. Based on the CDR3 plus reference TRBV19 and TRBJ2-7, the full variable domain is DGGITQSPKYLFRKEGQNVTLSCEQNLNHDAMYWYRQDPGQGLRLIYYSQIVNDFQKGDIAEGYSVSREKKESFPLTVTSAQKNPTAFYLCASSEQGKSSYEQYFGPGTRLTVT.

This rearrangement joins TRBV5-5 to TRBJ2-1; D is ambiguous. Germline CDR1 is SGHKS and CDR2 is YYEKEE (reference sequence). V shed 2 bases and J shed 11 bases, with 20 bases lying between them. This CDR3 region has 15 residues. The CDR3: CASSFLSQVWNKQFF. The CDR3 DNA sequence: TGTGCCAGCAGCTTCTTAAGTCAAGTATGGAATAAGCAGTTCTTC.

The J gene is TRBJ1-2, the V gene TRBV29-1; 8 nucleotides agree with TRBD1. Germline assignment: CDR1 SQVTM and CDR2 ANQGSEA. V was pared by 0 bases and J by 4 bases, with 7 bases of the junction left unmatched. The CDR3 sequence is 15 residues long. The CDR3 region is CSVEDGNRGGYGYTF. The CDR3 region has the DNA TGCAGCGTTGAAGATGGAAACAGGGGGGGCTATGGCTACACCTTC.

The J gene is TRBJ2-7, the V gene TRBV7-2; a possible D gene is TRBD1 (7 bases). V was clipped by 4 bases and J by 9 bases, with 19 bases between them. Germline V lookup: CDR1 SGHTA, CDR2 FQGNSA. This CDR3 comprises 14 residues. The DNA for the CDR3 is TGTGCCAGCAGCTCAGCCAGGGGGGAGGCGGGGCAGTACTTC. It codes for CASSSARGEAGQYF.

This clonotype has more than one count but fewer than ten. The chain recombines TRBV24-1 with TRBJ1-3; D is possibly TRBD1 (6 bases). CDR3 size: 16 residues. V lost 3 bases, J lost 1 base, and 12 bases lay in between. Germline-derived CDR1 and CDR2 are KGHDR and SFDVKD. The CDR3 protein is CATSDGGGPSGNTIYF. CDR3 in DNA: TGTGCCACCAGTGATGGAGGGGGGCCTTCTGGAAACACCATATATTTT.

The CDR3 DNA reads as TGTGCCAGCAGTCTGATCCTGCAGCCCCAGCATTTT. Translated: CASSLILQPQHF. The chain recombines TRBV28 with TRBJ1-5; D gene ambiguous. V lost 5 bases to trimming and J lost 7 bases, with 9 bases between them. The CDR3 is 12 amino acids. Germline assignment: CDR1 MDHEN and CDR2 SYDVKM.

This clonotype was counted a few times. V usage is TRBV12-3 or TRBV12-4 and J usage is TRBJ2-4, with 11 positions matching TRBD1. Losses at the gene ends were 6 bases for V and 2 bases for J; bases not matched to a gene: 6. The CDR3 covers 16 residues. The CDR3: CASRLGQGAPKNIQYF. Here the CDR3 DNA reads TGTGCCAGCAGACTCGGACAGGGGGCTCCCAAAAACATTCAGTACTTC.

The chain recombines TRBV7-9 with TRBJ2-7, with a possible D match to TRBD1 (5 bases). Germline lookup yields CDR1 SEHNR and CDR2 FQNEAQ (reference sequence). The CDR3 contains 16 residues. V gave up 6 bases and J gave up 1 base, with 19 bases separating them. CDR3 region: CASSLLGAHPSYEQYF. In nucleotides, the CDR3 is TGTGCCAGCAGTCTCTTAGGGGCCCATCCGTCCTACGAGCAGTACTTC.

About this clonotype itself: A read error may account for a junction end that differs from germline. This chain links TRBV5-1 with TRBJ2-7; 9 bases are shared with TRBD2. The CDR3 totals 15 residues. The germline gives CDR1 SGHRS, CDR2 YFSETQ. The CDR3 here is CASSPQAGGRYEKYF. The CDR3 nucleotides read TGCGCCAGCAGTCCTCAAGCGGGAGGCCGCTACGAGAAGTACTTC.

This clonotype was observed a handful of times. The chain joins TRBV24-1 to TRBJ2-2; 9 bases agree with TRBD1. With 10 bases clipped from V and 5 bases from J, the junction kept 7 bases outside the gene matches. The CDR3 covers 14 residues. Germline lookup yields CDR1 KGHDR and CDR2 SFDVKD. The DNA for the CDR3 is TGTGCCACTTCGACAGGGGGAGGGACCGGGGAGCTGTTTTTT. Translated: CATSTGGGTGELFF.

This clonotype was recorded at least ten times. The V gene is TRBV28, the J gene TRBJ2-7, with a tentative D call TRBD2 (6 bases). The length of the CDR3 is 14 residues. Germline V gene data show CDR1 as MDHEN and CDR2 as SYDVKM. Between the trimmed V and J ends, which lost 7 bases and 1 base, there was a span of 14 bases. The chain's CDR3 is CASTQEGISYEQYF. CDR3 DNA sequence: TGTGCCAGCACCCAGGAGGGGATATCCTACGAGCAGTACTTC.

This clonotype has just a few counts. The rearrangement joins TRBV27 to TRBJ2-7, with 11 bases that match TRBD1. The CDR3 runs 16 residues. Trimming removed 2 bases from V and 2 bases from J; junction bases left unmatched: 5. Germline V lookup: CDR1 MNHEY, CDR2 SMNVEV (reference sequence). The CDR3, as DNA: TGTGCCAGCAGTTTAAGGACGGGACAGGGGGCCTACGAGCAGTACTTC. Its protein is CASSLRTGQGAYEQYF.

This sequence joins TRBV20-1 and TRBJ2-1; the match to TRBD2 covers 10 bases. CDR1 and CDR2 from the germline V gene are DFQATT and SNEGSKA (reference sequence). The CDR3 contains 15 residues. The junction had 8 bases not matched to a gene; V was cut back by 2 bases and J by 7 bases. The CDR3 loop is CSARSLAGVRNEQFF. The CDR3 DNA sequence: TGCAGTGCTAGATCCCTAGCGGGAGTAAGGAATGAGCAGTTCTTC.

This clonotype was recorded a few times. The CDR3 DNA reads as TGCAGTGCTAGGGGGGACAGGGTGGGGTGGTCTTCGCCTTCCTACGAGCAGTACTTC. Its protein is CSARGDRVGWSSPSYEQYF. J is TRBJ2-7 and V is TRBV20-1; 9 positions match TRBD1. Germline V CDR1 and CDR2: DFQATT, SNEGSKA (reference sequence). The CDR3 sequence is 19 residues long. With 3 bases clipped from V and 1 base from J, the junction kept 19 bases outside the gene matches.